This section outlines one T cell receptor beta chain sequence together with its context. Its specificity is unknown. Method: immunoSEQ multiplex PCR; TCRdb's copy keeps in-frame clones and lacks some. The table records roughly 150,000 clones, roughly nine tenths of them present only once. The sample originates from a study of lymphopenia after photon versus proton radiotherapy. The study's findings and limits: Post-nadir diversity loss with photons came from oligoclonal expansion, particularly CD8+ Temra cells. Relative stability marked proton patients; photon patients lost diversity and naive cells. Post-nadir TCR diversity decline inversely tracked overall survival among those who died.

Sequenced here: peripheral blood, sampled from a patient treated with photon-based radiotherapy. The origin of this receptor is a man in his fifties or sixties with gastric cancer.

The CDR3 sequence is CASSNPDGGPEAFF. CDR3 nucleotide sequence: TGTGCCAGCAGTAACCCTGACGGGGGACCTGAAGCTTTCTTT. The chain links TRBV6-6 to TRBJ1-1, with TRBD1 as a possible D gene (5 bases). The V end lost 5 bases, the J end lost 6 bases, and 16 bases lay between the germline ends. The germline V gene has CDR1 MNHNY and CDR2 SVGAGI (reference sequence). This CDR3 contains 14 residues.